This T cell receptor (beta chain) was captured by sequencing in a study of blood T cell repertoires in COVID-19. Study context: COVID-19 samples from acute and convalescent phases originated in the United States, Italy and Spain. Nucleic acid was either cDNA or gDNA, and it came from T cells, B-cell-depleted T cells, or PBMCs.

Germline assignment: CDR1 LNHNV and CDR2 YYDKDF (reference sequence). This CDR3 region has 17 residues. Trimming took off 0 bases at V and 7 bases at J, with 21 bases between the two ends. Data came from immunoSEQ multiplex PCR; TCRdb stores just in-frame clones and leaves some out. The sample records a few hundred thousand clones, roughly 87% being singletons. Which cohort a participant joined came from the clinical history participants gave. Each recovered donor of Cohort 3 presented with two negative PCRs, clearance, or symptom resolution. The chain joins TRBV15 to TRBJ1-2; D perhaps matches TRBD1 (5 bases). This receptor was taken from a woman in her 30s who had recovered from COVID-19. Sequencing used PBMCs or T cells enriched from blood (not recorded which). The DNA for the CDR3 is TGTGCCACCAGCAGAGATCACTCGCAGGGCCGGTCATCTGGCTACACCTTC. Its translation is CATSRDHSQGRSSGYTF.